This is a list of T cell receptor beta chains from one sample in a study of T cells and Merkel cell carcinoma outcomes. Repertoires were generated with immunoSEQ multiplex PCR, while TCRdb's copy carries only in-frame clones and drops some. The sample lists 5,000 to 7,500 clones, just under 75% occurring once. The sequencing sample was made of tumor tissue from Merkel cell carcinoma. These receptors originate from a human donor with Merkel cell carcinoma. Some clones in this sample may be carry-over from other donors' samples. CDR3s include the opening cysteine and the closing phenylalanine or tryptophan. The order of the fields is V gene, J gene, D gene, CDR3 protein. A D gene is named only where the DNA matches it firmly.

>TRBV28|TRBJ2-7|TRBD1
CASKTGGDEQYF
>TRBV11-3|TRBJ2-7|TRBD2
CASSTRGVNEQYF
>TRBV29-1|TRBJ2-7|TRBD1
CSVVGQRTYEQYF
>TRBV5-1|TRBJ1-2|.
CASSLVGGDGYTF
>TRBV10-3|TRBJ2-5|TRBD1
CAISGQGVEETQYF
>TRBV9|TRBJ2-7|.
CASSGPTGQYF
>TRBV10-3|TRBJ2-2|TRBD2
CAIRGRGNTGELFF
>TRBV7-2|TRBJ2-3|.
CASSPDSGGTDTQYF
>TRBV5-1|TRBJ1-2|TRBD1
CASSLQGNYGYTF
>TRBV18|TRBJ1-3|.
CASSLAGAGNTIYF
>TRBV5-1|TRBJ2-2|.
CASSLNPNQPGELFF
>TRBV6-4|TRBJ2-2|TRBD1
CASSDSYRGRLFF
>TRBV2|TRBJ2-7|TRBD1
CASRGDRQQYF
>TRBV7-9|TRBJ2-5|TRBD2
CATLGLADFQETQYF
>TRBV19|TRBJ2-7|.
CASSISLGSEQYF
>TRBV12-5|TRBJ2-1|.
CASGFGEIFDEQFF
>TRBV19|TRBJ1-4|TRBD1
CASSIDLGTGEKLFF
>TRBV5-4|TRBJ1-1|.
CASSLAGGGWTEAFF
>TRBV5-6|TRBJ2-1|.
CASSFYNEQFF
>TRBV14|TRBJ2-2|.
CASGFSTGELFF
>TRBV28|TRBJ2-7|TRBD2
CASSFLSRAGGPYEQYF
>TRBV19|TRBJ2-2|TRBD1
CASSRTGTGGSGELFF
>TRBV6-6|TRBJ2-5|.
CASSLAEGLEETQYF
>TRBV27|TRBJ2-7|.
CASSLSGSAYEQYF
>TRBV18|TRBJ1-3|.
CASSPRVLLSGNTIYF
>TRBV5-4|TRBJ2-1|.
CASTLDDGSTMSVRQFF
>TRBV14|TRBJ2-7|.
CASSRGSFGYEQYF
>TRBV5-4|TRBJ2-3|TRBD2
CASSLWGLAGGTDTQYF
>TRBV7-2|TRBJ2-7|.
CASSSRYEQYF
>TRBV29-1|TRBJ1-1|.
CSVVSPSAGTEAFF
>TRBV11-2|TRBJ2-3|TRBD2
CASILAGFPLTDTQYF
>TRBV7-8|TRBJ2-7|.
CASSPPGAYEQYF
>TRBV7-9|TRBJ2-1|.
CASSFPTTPYNEQFF
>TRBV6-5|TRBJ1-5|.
CASSYSPGAGQPQHF
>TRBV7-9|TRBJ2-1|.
CASGGQNNEQFF
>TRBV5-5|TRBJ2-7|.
CASSIQGYEQYF
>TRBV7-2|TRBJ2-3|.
CASSLAFGQWGFTDTQYF
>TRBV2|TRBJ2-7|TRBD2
CASTLEDSGYSYEQYF
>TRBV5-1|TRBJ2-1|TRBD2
CASSWTSAYNEQFF
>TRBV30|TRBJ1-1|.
CAWSRLPENTEAFF
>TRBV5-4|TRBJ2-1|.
CASSLGGTSSYNEQFF